The 32 T cell receptor beta chains presented below share a single source sample, sequenced in a study of identical twins. One entry per CDR3 protein results from TCRdb running MiXCR on the 5' RACE reads. The sample lists 1.5 million to 2 million distinct CDR3 sequences, more than 30% occurring once. Material for sequencing was cord blood. The origin of the receptors is a newborn girl in good health.

The CDR3 sequence is CASTRTGTNYGYTF. The CDR3 DNA is TGTGCCAGCACGCGGACAGGGACTAACTATGGCTACACCTTC. V usage is TRBV5-4 and J usage is TRBJ1-2; 8 positions match TRBD1. This CDR3 has 14 amino acids. In germline, CDR1 is SGHNT, CDR2 YYREEE (reference sequence). With 6 bases clipped from V and 0 bases from J, the junction kept 4 bases outside the gene matches.

V and J are TRBV20-1 and TRBJ1-5; no clear D. This CDR3 contains 14 residues. Germline V gives CDR1 DFQATT, CDR2 SNEGSKA (reference sequence). The V gene lost 0 bases and the J gene lost 5 bases, with 11 bases spanning the gap. The CDR3 loop is CSARDRKYHQPQHF. CDR3 bases: TGCAGTGCTAGAGATCGAAAATACCATCAGCCCCAGCATTTT.

This clonotype was seen only a few times. V is TRBV20-1 and J is TRBJ2-1; D uncertain. V was clipped by 0 bases and J by 9 bases, with 3 bases between them. The CDR3 length is 10 residues. CDR1 and CDR2 from the germline V gene are DFQATT and SNEGSKA (reference sequence). CDR3 region: CSAREIEQFF. The DNA of the CDR3 is TGCAGTGCTAGAGAGATTGAGCAGTTCTTC.

The genes are TRBV20-1 and TRBJ2-1, with 14 bases fitting TRBD2. The CDR3 is 16 residues long. V was pared by 5 bases and J by 4 bases, with 7 bases of the junction left unmatched. Germline V gives CDR1 DFQATT, CDR2 SNEGSKA (reference sequence). CDR3 sequence reads: CSAGGLAGAPYNEQFF. The CDR3 region has the DNA TGCAGTGCTGGGGGACTAGCGGGGGCCCCATACAATGAGCAGTTCTTC.

This clonotype came up a few times. The chain recombines TRBV20-1 with TRBJ1-5, with a possible D match to TRBD1 (6 bases). V was cut by 0 bases and J by 0 bases, with 9 bases left in between. Germline CDR1 DFQATT, CDR2 SNEGSKA (reference sequence). This CDR3 contains 15 residues. The CDR3 sequence is CSAREGAYSNQPQHF. DNA for the CDR3: TGCAGTGCTAGAGAGGGGGCATATAGCAATCAGCCCCAGCATTTT.

This clonotype occurred a few times. The chain is built from TRBV6-5 and TRBJ2-7; tentatively, D is TRBD1 (5 bases). Trimming shortened V by 0 bases and J by 2 bases, and 14 bases separated the two germline ends. The length of the CDR3 is 16 residues. The germline gives CDR1 MNHEY, CDR2 SVGAGI. Here the CDR3 reads CASSYSGWGAAYEQYF. DNA for the CDR3: TGTGCCAGCAGTTACTCTGGGTGGGGCGCAGCCTACGAGCAGTACTTC.

Regarding this clonotype: An end of the junction differs from the germline gene, which may be a read error. The genes are TRBV20-1 and TRBJ2-1, with D possibly being TRBD2 (5 bases). The length of the CDR3 is 14 residues. Germline V gene lookup returns CDR1 DFQATT and CDR2 SNEGSKA (reference sequence). The CDR3 protein is CSARGLGLYHEQFF. The CDR3 nucleotides read TGCAGTGCTAGAGGCCTCGGACTCTACCATGAGCAGTTCTTC.

This clonotype occurred a few times. The rearrangement links TRBV21-1 to TRBJ2-1. TRBV21-1 is shown as a pseudogene. CDR3 length: 16 residues. The CDR3 coding sequence is TGTGCCAGCAGCAGCTTGACAGTAGGAATCTACAATGAGCAGTTCTTC. This sequence encodes CASSSLTVGIYNEQFF.

This clonotype was seen more than once but under ten times. The chain links TRBV20-1 to TRBJ2-4; D gene unclear. CDR1 is DFQATT and CDR2 is SNEGSKA in the germline V gene (reference sequence). The CDR3 runs 16 residues. The germline V and J ends were trimmed by 1 base and 0 bases, with 13 bases remaining between them. The CDR3 here is CSARASRTLAKNIQYF. DNA of the CDR3: TGCAGTGCTAGAGCTTCTCGCACCTTAGCCAAAAACATTCAGTACTTC.

In its sample, this clonotype was seen a few times. The genes are TRBV20-1 and TRBJ1-4; D unresolved. The CDR3 has 15 amino acids. Germline-derived CDR1 and CDR2 are DFQATT and SNEGSKA (reference sequence). The CDR3 DNA sequence: TGCATTGCCAAACTAGGTGGGAGAAGAAGGGAAAAACTGTTTTTT. It codes for CIAKLGGRRREKLFF.

This clonotype was observed a handful of times. This chain links TRBV3-1 with TRBJ2-5; maybe TRBD2 (5 bases). Trimming stripped 5 bases from V and 11 bases from J, with 15 bases between. This CDR3 region has 12 residues. The V gene's germline CDR1 is LGHDT and CDR2 YNNKEL (reference sequence). The CDR3 loop is CASSFRGRKQYF. DNA of the CDR3: TGTGCCAGCAGCTTTCGGGGTCGAAAGCAGTACTTC.

The chain combines TRBV20-1 with TRBJ2-3, with 7 bases that match TRBD2. The junction had 6 bases not matched to a gene; V was cut back by 3 bases and J by 0 bases. From germline, CDR1 is DFQATT and CDR2 SNEGSKA (reference sequence). The CDR3 runs to 15 residues. This chain's CDR3 is CSARNLAASTDTQYF. CDR3 in DNA: TGCAGTGCTAGGAACCTAGCGGCAAGCACAGATACGCAGTATTTT.

This clonotype was counted a few times. This chain uses TRBV27 with TRBJ1-2; D not certain. V shed 1 base and J shed 4 bases, with 16 bases lying between them. Germline V gene data show CDR1 as MNHEY and CDR2 as SMNVEV (reference sequence). The CDR3 covers 16 residues. The CDR3 bases are TGTGCCAGCAGTTTATATCCCCCCACCTTATCCTATGGCTACACCTTC. It encodes CASSLYPPTLSYGYTF.

This clonotype was found a few times. This sequence joins TRBV4-1 and TRBJ1-2, with 7 bases matching TRBD1. Looked up from germline, CDR1 is MGHRA and CDR2 is YSYEKL. The CDR3 totals 13 residues. J lost 1 base, V lost 6 bases, and 2 bases had no gene match. Written as DNA, the CDR3 is TGCGCCAGCAGGCAGGGGGATAACTATGGCTACACCTTC. Translated, it gives CASRQGDNYGYTF.

The chain recombines TRBV10-3 with TRBJ1-1; tentative D call: TRBD1 (6 bases). Deletions cut 8 bases from V and 6 bases from J, with 13 bases between. This CDR3 is built from 12 residues. CDR1 is ENHRY, CDR2 SYGVKD, per germline. CDR3 loop: CAIGLGGAEAFF. CDR3 coding DNA: TGTGCCATCGGTTTGGGGGGCGCTGAAGCTTTCTTT.

This clonotype came up a few times. The rearrangement uses TRBV7-9 and TRBJ1-2; TRBD1 matches 10 bases. Looked up from germline, CDR1 is SEHNR and CDR2 is FQNEAQ (reference sequence). The V gene end was trimmed by 1 base and the J gene end by 4 bases; junction bases not matched to a gene: 3. CDR3 length: 15 residues. CDR3 nucleotide sequence: TGTGCCAGCAGCTTAGGGGACAGGGGCACCTATGGCTACACCTTC. This encodes CASSLGDRGTYGYTF.

With respect to this clonotype: The junction differs from germline at one of its ends, possibly a read error. This chain joins TRBV20-1 and TRBJ1-6, with D unclear. The germline CDR1 and CDR2 sequences are DFQATT and SNEGSKA (reference sequence). The CDR3 is made up of 15 amino acids. CDR3: CSAVTTAPYGSPPHF. For the CDR3, the DNA is TGCAGTGCGGTTACGACGGCCCCATACGGTTCACCCCCCCACTTT.

This chain uses TRBV14 with TRBJ2-1, with D possibly being TRBD2 (5 bases). Germline V gene lookup returns CDR1 SGHDN and CDR2 FVKESK. Trimming stripped 2 bases from V and 7 bases from J, with 15 bases between. The CDR3 spans 15 residues. The CDR3, as DNA: TGTGCCAGCAGCCAAAAGGAAGGACTTTTTAATGAGCAGTTCTTC. The encoded protein is CASSQKEGLFNEQFF. Variable domain in full (rest from reference TRBV14 and TRBJ2-1): EAGVTQFPSHSVIEKGQTVTLRCDPISGHDNLYWYRRVMGKEIKFLLHFVKESKQDESGMPNNRFLAERTGGTYSTLKVQPAELEDSGVYFCASSQKEGLFNEQFFGPGTRLTVL.

This clonotype was seen more than once but under ten times. The chain joins TRBV6-6 to TRBJ2-4, with 7 bases that match TRBD1. Matching the DNA end better, TRBJ2-7 makes the J call doubtful. The CDR3 sequence is 14 residues long. CDR1 is MNHNY, CDR2 SVGAGI, per germline (reference sequence). CDR3 protein: CASTEIRQGREQYF. The CDR3 DNA is TGTGCCAGCACCGAGATCCGACAGGGTCGCGAGCAGTACTTC.

V is TRBV20-1 and J is TRBJ2-7; either TRBD1 or TRBD2 may fit D (5 bases each). Trimming shortened V by 3 bases and J by 7 bases, and 25 bases separated the two germline ends. The CDR3 is 16 residues long. CDR1 DFQATT and CDR2 SNEGSKA come from the germline V gene (reference sequence). CDR3 DNA: TGCAGTGCTAGGGGGGTTGGACAAAAATATTACAATGAGCAGTACTTC. It translates to CSARGVGQKYYNEQYF.

In this sample, this clonotype turned up a few times. This chain links TRBV11-2 with TRBJ2-1; D is perhaps TRBD1 or TRBD2 (5 bases each). V was trimmed by 1 base and J by 6 bases, leaving 10 bases between them. This CDR3 has 14 amino acids. Germline V gives CDR1 SGHAT, CDR2 FQNNGV. The CDR3 nucleotides read TGTGCCAGCAGCTTAGTCCCGGGACCCAATGAGCAGTTCTTC. Translating gives CASSLVPGPNEQFF.

The chain combines TRBV7-2 with TRBJ1-3; D remains unclear. Germline assignment: CDR1 SGHTA and CDR2 FQGNSA. V lost 3 bases to trimming and J lost 1 base, with 16 bases between them. This CDR3 comprises 17 residues. The CDR3 DNA reads TGTGCCAGCAGCTTGCTGAGGACTGCCGGATCTGGAAACACCATATATTTT. This translates into CASSLLRTAGSGNTIYF.

The rearrangement links TRBV5-1 to TRBJ1-1; no clear D. V was cut by 4 bases and J by 1 base, with 11 bases left in between. This CDR3 contains 14 residues. Germline lookup yields CDR1 SGHRS and CDR2 YFSETQ. The chain's CDR3 is CASSPRWGNTEAFF. CDR3 bases: TGCGCCAGCAGCCCAAGGTGGGGGAACACTGAAGCTTTCTTT. The full variable domain, its missing parts supplied by reference TRBV5-1 and TRBJ1-1, is KAGVTQTPRYLIKTRGQQVTLSCSPISGHRSVSWYQQTPGQGLQFLFEYFSETQRNKGNFPGRFSGRQFSNSRSEMNVSTLELGDSALYLCASSPRWGNTEAFFGQGTRLTVV.

The CDR3 loop reads CASSFKPLAGTYEQYF. The CDR3 bases are TGTGCCAGCAGCTTCAAACCTCTAGCGGGAACCTACGAGCAGTACTTC. This chain links TRBV7-8 with TRBJ2-7; 9 nucleotides line up with TRBD2. This CDR3 region has 16 residues. Trimming cost V 3 bases and J 2 bases; bases outside gene matches: 8. Germline V lookup: CDR1 SGHVS, CDR2 FQNEAQ.

The rearrangement joins TRBV20-1 to TRBJ2-3; D is possibly TRBD2 (6 bases). The CDR3 sequence is 13 residues long. Germline CDR1 reads DFQATT; CDR2 reads SNEGSKA (reference sequence). The CDR3 bases are TGCAGCGCGGGGCGATCCCCGGCAGATACGCAGTATTTT. It specifies CSAGRSPADTQYF.

The chain uses TRBV5-1 and TRBJ2-4; D unclear. The J call is in doubt because the DNA end fits TRBJ2-7 better. This CDR3 is 13 amino acids long. Germline CDR1 reads SGHRS; CDR2 reads YFSETQ. In DNA, the CDR3 is TGCGCCAGCAGCTCTAATAGTGAGTACGAGCAGTACTTC. The encoded protein is CASSSNSEYEQYF.

This clonotype has only one observation. This chain links TRBV12-3 or TRBV12-4 with TRBJ1-2; D gene uncertain. There are 14 residues in the CDR3. The V end lost 5 bases, the J end lost 0 bases, and 10 bases lay between the germline ends. In DNA, the CDR3 is TGTGCCAGCAGTCTGCGCAACGCTAACTATGGCTACACCTTC. It yields the protein CASSLRNANYGYTF.

The gene calls are TRBV4-2 and TRBJ2-7; D possibly corresponds to TRBD2 (6 bases). CDR3 length: 17 amino acids. Germline CDR1 LGHNA, CDR2 YNFKEQ. V was trimmed by 0 bases and J by 7 bases, leaving 22 bases between them. Here the CDR3 reads CASSQDPAGTRSIEQYF. The DNA of the CDR3 is TGTGCCAGCAGCCAAGATCCTGCCGGGACTCGTTCAATTGAGCAGTACTTC.

Concerning this clonotype: No conserved phenylalanine or tryptophan ends this CDR3, so it is likely a read error. The chain recombines TRBV12-3 or TRBV12-4 with TRBJ2-1, with unresolved D. The end of the DNA is better explained by TRBJ2-7, so the J call may be wrong. The CDR3 runs to 12 residues. CDR3 amino acids: CASSFGANEQYS. The CDR3 DNA is TGTGCCAGCAGTTTCGGAGCGAATGAGCAGTACTCC.

This clonotype was counted only a few times. The chain combines TRBV12-3 or TRBV12-4 with TRBJ1-2; the match to TRBD1 covers 9 bases. The CDR3 spans 14 residues. Losses at the gene ends were 6 bases for V and 7 bases for J; bases not matched to a gene: 9. In nucleotides, the CDR3 is TGTGCCAGCAGCAATCCGGGACAGGGCAGTGGCTACACCTTC. Translation gives CASSNPGQGSGYTF.

This clonotype was seen a handful of times. This sequence joins TRBV3-1 and TRBJ2-1; D may correspond to TRBD1 or TRBD2 (5 bases each). The CDR3 spans 15 residues. Germline V gives CDR1 LGHDT, CDR2 YNNKEL (reference sequence). V was pared by 9 bases and J by 1 base, with 16 bases between. The CDR3 protein is CARTVGTDSYNEQFF. The CDR3 region has the DNA TGTGCCAGGACCGTCGGGACGGATTCCTACAATGAGCAGTTCTTC.

The CDR3 DNA reads TGTGCCAGCAGCCAAGGGCCTCAGCCCCAGCATTTT. It encodes CASSQGPQPQHF. V and J are TRBV3-1 and TRBJ1-5; D is unclear. V was trimmed by 1 base and J by 6 bases, leaving 4 bases between them. Germline CDR1 is LGHDT and CDR2 is YNNKEL (reference sequence). This CDR3 region has 12 residues.